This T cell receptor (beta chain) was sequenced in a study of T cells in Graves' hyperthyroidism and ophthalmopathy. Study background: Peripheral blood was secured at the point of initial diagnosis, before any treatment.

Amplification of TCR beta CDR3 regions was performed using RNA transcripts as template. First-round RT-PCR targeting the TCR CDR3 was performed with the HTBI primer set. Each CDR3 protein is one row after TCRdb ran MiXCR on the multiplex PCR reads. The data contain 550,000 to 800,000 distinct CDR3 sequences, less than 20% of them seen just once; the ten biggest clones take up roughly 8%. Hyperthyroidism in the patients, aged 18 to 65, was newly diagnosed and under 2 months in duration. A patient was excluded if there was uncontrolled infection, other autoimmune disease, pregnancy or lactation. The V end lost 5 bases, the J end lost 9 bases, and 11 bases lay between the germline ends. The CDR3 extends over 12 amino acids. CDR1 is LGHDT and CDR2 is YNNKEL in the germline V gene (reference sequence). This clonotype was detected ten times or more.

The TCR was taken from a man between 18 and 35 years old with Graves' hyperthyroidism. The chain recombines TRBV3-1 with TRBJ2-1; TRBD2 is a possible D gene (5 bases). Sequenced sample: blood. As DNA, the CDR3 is TGTGCCAGCAGCTCTTTAGCGTTTGAGCAGTTCTTC. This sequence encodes CASSSLAFEQFF.